This TCR beta chain stems from a study of cytomegalovirus exposure and HLA in healthy donors. The overall study: HLA-typed donors were the source of about 85 million unique TCRs, which an early data release held. Study conclusions and caveats: TCR beta sequences reportedly predicted the HLA-A and HLA-B alleles of most subjects accurately. The authors enumerated around 150 TCR beta chains as linked to cytomegalovirus. HLA alleles showed associations with some 17,000 TCR beta sequences in a later analysis, at a 0.05 false discovery rate.

This clone has more than one count but fewer than ten. The target antigen is unknown. The ends were cut back, 1 base at V and 1 base at J, with 21 bases in the middle. Germline V lookup: CDR1 GTSNPN, CDR2 SVGIG (reference sequence). The length of the CDR3 is 18 residues. The PCR was carried out with 60 Vbeta primers and 13 Jbeta primers. Measured with immunoSEQ multiplex PCR; TCRdb has only the in-frame clones, and not every one. The sample carries about 150,000 clones, 78% recorded once. The sequence derives from a woman aged 50 to 60 in good health and CMV-seropositive. The J gene is TRBJ2-3, the V gene TRBV30, with D possibly TRBD2 on 5 matching bases. Sequencing was performed on PBMCs. The CDR3 coding sequence is TGTGCCTGGAGTGACCCATGGACGGACCCGAGGGGCACAGATACGCAGTATTTT. Translating gives CAWSDPWTDPRGTDTQYF.